The rows below give T cell receptor beta chains drawn from one sample of a study of graft-versus-host responses after intestinal transplantation. Clones were sequenced by immunoSEQ multiplex PCR, and TCRdb holds only the in-frame ones, with some missing. The repertoire holds around 8,000 clones, approximately 30% seen once, with around 5.7% in the top ten. Sequencing was performed on alloreactive CD4+ T cells from a mixed lymphocyte reaction culture, taken before intestinal transplant. These receptors were obtained from a human patient who received an intestinal transplant. Both conserved end residues are part of each CDR3. The order of the fields is clone size, J gene, V gene, D gene, CDR3 protein, CDR3 DNA. D genes are given only for firm matches. Clone size is given for some rows only: seen once, a few or many times, or a class if the clone is expanded.

once | TRBJ2-1 | TRBV28 | TRBD2 | CASSLGLALNEQFF | TGTGCCAGCAGTCTTGGACTAGCGCTCAATGAGCAGTTCTTC
. | TRBJ2-3 | TRBV10-3 | TRBD2 | CAISPGTSGTDTQYF | TGTGCCATCAGCCCCGGGACTAGCGGCACAGATACGCAGTATTTT
. | TRBJ2-7 | TRBV27 | TRBD2 | CASSFLSGTGPGEQYF | TGTGCCAGCAGTTTTCTTAGCGGGACGGGCCCGGGCGAGCAGTACTTC
medium-sized | TRBJ1-2 | TRBV19 | . | CASSMAGGYTF | TGTGCCAGTAGTATGGCAGGTGGCTACACCTTC
few | TRBJ2-7 | TRBV2 | TRBD1 | CASRQGSYEQYF | TGTGCCAGCAGACAGGGGAGTTACGAGCAGTACTTC
few | TRBJ1-6 | TRBV6-5 | . | CASTGTYNSPLHF | TGTGCCAGCACGGGGACCTATAATTCACCCCTCCACTTT
. | TRBJ2-3 | TRBV4-1 | . | CASSQRDSNRDTQYF | TGCGCCAGCAGCCAAAGAGACTCCAATAGGGATACGCAGTATTTT
medium-sized | TRBJ1-4 | TRBV30 | TRBD1 | CAYMGQGYEKLFF | TGTGCCTACATGGGACAGGGCTATGAAAAACTGTTTTTT
. | TRBJ1-6 | TRBV10-3 | TRBD1 | CATQRSGGEGNSPLHF | TGTGCCACGCAAAGATCAGGGGGCGAGGGTAATTCACCCCTCCACTTT
once | TRBJ2-2 | TRBV7-6 | TRBD2 | CASSPWVAGGWVLYTGELFF | TGTGCCAGCAGCCCATGGGTAGCGGGAGGCTGGGTCTTGTACACCGGGGAGCTGTTTTTT
few | TRBJ2-1 | TRBV11-1 | TRBD2 | CASSLSSGRANEQFF | TGTGCCAGCAGCTTATCTAGCGGGAGGGCCAATGAGCAGTTCTTC
. | TRBJ2-5 | TRBV27 | . | CASSPLTGLQETQYF | TGTGCCAGCAGTCCTCTAACGGGACTCCAAGAGACCCAGTACTTC
. | TRBJ2-7 | TRBV25-1 | . | CASSFGRGNEQYF | TGTGCCAGCAGTTTTGGGAGAGGGAACGAGCAGTACTTC